This T cell receptor beta chain was captured in a study of T cells in narcolepsy (dated by TCRdb to the late 2010s). Turning to the overall study: Patients with narcolepsy type 1 or type 2 (NT1, NT2) and healthy control donors were enrolled in the study. To look for autoreactive T cells in narcolepsy patients that target self-antigens of hypocretin neurons (hypocretin, TRIB2), the study used TCR Vbeta sequencing to follow clonotypes in blood and CSF. Findings and caveats that apply to the study as a whole: HCRT-specific and TRIB2-specific autoreactive clonotypes were highlighted in plots that compared CD4+ T cell clonotypes in CSF versus blood from the same patient. Autoreactive clonotypes were reported to be detected serially in the blood of the same patients and of different patients, but not in the blood of healthy controls. Certain blood memory CD4+ repertoires from patients and controls had no sequences that matched autoreactive T cell clones. Patients and controls had comparable numbers of sequenced blood memory CD4+ clonotypes, averaging about 37,000 and 33,000, respectively.

As regards this clone: Its cognate antigen has yet to be identified. No much larger clonotype is one base removed from it; base qualities were not supplied.

The method was the immunoSEQ multiplex PCR assay. Drawn from immuneACCESS, this table holds only the in-frame rearrangements with V and J called that TCRdb kept. Clones are partly lost; checked studies trace under half to an unresolved V gene and leave the rest unexplained. This sample lists approximately 25,000 clones; roughly 74% were detected once. 3% to 4% of the sample is taken by the ten largest. For TCR Vbeta sequencing, memory CD4+ T cells were sorted ex vivo from the peripheral blood of both healthy controls and narcolepsy patients. From the cysteine up to the phenylalanine, the CDR3 has a length of 13 residues. Only CDR3 DNA is held: 39 bases, read in frame from base 1. The germline V gene (reference sequence) sets CDR1 to WNHNN and CDR2 to SYGVQD. Relative to germline, V is 6 bases shorter and J is 2 bases shorter, with 10 bases between their ends.

The TCR sequence derives from a human donor with narcolepsy. Recombination connected TRBV10-1 to TRBJ1-2, with TRBD1 as a weak D call on 6 bases. Sequencing input: CD45RA- memory CD4+ T cells from PBMCs. The cell subset or site label, as the study defines it: memory T cells sorted ex vivo from peripheral blood. The CDR3 in this case is CASSSDRNYGYTF. Here is the DNA: TGCGCCAGCAGCTCTGACAGGAACTATGGCTACACCTTC.